The 12 T cell receptor beta chains listed next were all sequenced from one sample in a study of blood T cell repertoires in COVID-19. Produced via immunoSEQ multiplex PCR; TCRdb's table is partial and in-frame only. There are 250,000 to 350,000 clones in the sample; 85% to 90% occur only once, and roughly 12% lies in the top ten. Input material: peripheral blood. All receptors derive from a woman in her 30s with COVID-19, enrolled during active disease.

This chain connects TRBV2 to TRBJ1-1, with a weak D call TRBD1 (5 bases). V dropped 9 bases and J dropped 6 bases, with 20 bases sitting between them. The germline V gene encodes CDR1 SNHLY and CDR2 FYNNEI. The CDR3 is made up of 14 amino acids. CDR3 in DNA: TGTGCCAGTCTCCACCCGGGGGAGAGGCCTGAAGCTTTCTTT. Its translation is CASLHPGERPEAFF.

This clone was found many times. The chain uses TRBV10-3 and TRBJ1-2, with no clear D. The germline V and J ends were trimmed by 4 bases and 3 bases, with 9 bases remaining between them. CDR3 length equals 13 residues. Germline V gene data show CDR1 as ENHRY and CDR2 as SYGVKD. CDR3 protein: CAISGTTDYGYTF. The CDR3 DNA reads as TGTGCCATCAGTGGGACTACGGACTATGGCTACACCTTC.

V gene TRBV5-3 combines with J gene TRBJ2-7, with 10 bases that match TRBD2. TRBV5-3 is placed among ORFs of uncertain function. The CDR3 extends over 16 amino acids. V shed 4 bases, J shed 6 bases, and the junction held 13 bases outside the gene matches. CDR3 amino acids: CARSHLFDLAGVEQYF. CDR3 in DNA: TGTGCCAGAAGCCACCTATTTGATCTAGCGGGAGTCGAGCAGTACTTC.

The CDR3, as DNA: TGTGCCAGCAGGCAATTAGGACTAGCGGGATTAAATGAGCAGTTCTTC. Translating it yields CASRQLGLAGLNEQFF. The chain has TRBV27 and TRBJ2-1, with 12 bases aligning to TRBD2. CDR3 length equals 16 residues. Germline V gives CDR1 MNHEY, CDR2 SMNVEV (reference sequence). V was clipped by 6 bases and J by 7 bases; unmatched bases: 10.

This chain connects TRBV5-1 to TRBJ2-7; tentatively, D is TRBD2 (5 bases). Between the trimmed V and J ends, which lost 2 bases and 3 bases, there was a span of 12 bases. Germline V lookup: CDR1 SGHRS, CDR2 YFSETQ. This CDR3 is built from 14 residues. Here the CDR3 reads CASSLTAGNYEQYF. In nucleotides, the CDR3 is TGCGCCAGCAGCTTAACAGCCGGGAACTACGAGCAGTACTTC.

This chain links TRBV19 with TRBJ1-1; 7 bases are shared with TRBD1. Trimming at V came to 1 base and at J to 4 bases, leaving 3 bases not matched to a gene. The CDR3 extends over 14 amino acids. Germline V gene lookup returns CDR1 LNHDA and CDR2 SQIVND (reference sequence). Here the CDR3 DNA reads TGTGCCAGTAGTATAGGCCCAGGGGGCACTGAAGCTTTCTTT. Its protein is CASSIGPGGTEAFF.

The V call is TRBV7-9, the J call TRBJ2-7, with D maybe TRBD2 (5 bases). V was trimmed by 5 bases and J by 3 bases, leaving 14 bases between them. From germline, CDR1 is SEHNR and CDR2 FQNEAQ (reference sequence). The CDR3 consists of 14 residues. CDR3 nucleotides: TGTGCCAGCAGCCTGAGGGCCGGATTCTACGAGCAGTACTTC. Amino acid sequence: CASSLRAGFYEQYF.

This clone was detected only a few times. J is TRBJ2-4 and V is TRBV9, with D possibly matching TRBD1 (5 bases). Germline V gene sequence: CDR1 SGDLS, CDR2 YYNGEE. Deletions cut 2 bases from V and 3 bases from J, with 12 bases between. The CDR3 is 15 residues long. CDR3 nucleotide sequence: TGTGCCAGCAGCGTGCAGGGCCGAAGCAAAAACATTCAGTACTTC. Its translation is CASSVQGRSKNIQYF.

The rearrangement links TRBV28 to TRBJ2-2; 8 bases align to TRBD2. The J segment lost 5 bases and the V segment lost 2 bases, leaving 4 bases of the junction unmatched. Germline V gene lookup returns CDR1 MDHEN and CDR2 SYDVKM. CDR3 length equals 15 residues. The CDR3: CASSLSGSRTGELFF. The CDR3 nucleotides are TGTGCCAGCAGTTTAAGCGGGAGTAGAACCGGGGAGCTGTTTTTT.

V usage is TRBV2 and J usage is TRBJ2-2, with a possible D match to TRBD2 (6 bases). CDR1 is SNHLY and CDR2 is FYNNEI in the germline V gene. The V end was cut by 11 bases, the J end by 6 bases, with 16 bases between. This CDR3 has 13 amino acids. This CDR3 is CAGGGSGAGELFF. In nucleotides, the CDR3 is TGTGCCGGTGGGGGGAGCGGAGCCGGGGAGCTGTTTTTT.

To note about this clone: This sample includes further DNA sequences coding for the same CDR3. This rearrangement joins TRBV12-3 or TRBV12-4 to TRBJ2-7; 9 bases are shared with TRBD1. The CDR3 is 13 residues long. Trimming at V came to 5 bases and at J to 4 bases, leaving 3 bases not matched to a gene. CDR3 amino acids: CASSPGQGYEQYF. CDR3 sequence (DNA): TGTGCCAGCAGTCCGGGACAGGGTTACGAGCAGTACTTC.

The chain is built from TRBV15 and TRBJ1-6, with D perhaps TRBD1 (5 bases). The germline CDR1 and CDR2 sequences are LNHNV and YYDKDF (reference sequence). The V and J ends lost 2 bases and 9 bases respectively, with 11 bases between them. The CDR3 totals 14 residues. The CDR3 sequence: CATSRQGSSSPLHF. The CDR3 DNA is TGTGCCACCAGCAGACAGGGAAGCAGTTCACCCCTCCACTTT.